The 30 T cell receptor beta chains presented below share a single source sample, sequenced in a study of technical replicates of blood from several donors. Repertoires were generated with immunoSEQ multiplex PCR, while TCRdb's copy carries only in-frame clones and drops some. Of tens of thousands of clones in the sample, 85% to 90% were seen once. Sequenced sample: PBMCs. These receptor sequences come from a human donor in good health. Some clones in this sample may be carry-over from other donors' samples.

The rearrangement links TRBV14 to TRBJ2-1; 7 positions match TRBD2. The CDR3 is 17 amino acids. J was trimmed by 4 bases and V by 1 base; bases with no gene match: 10. Germline CDR1 reads SGHDN; CDR2 reads FVKESK. Here the CDR3 reads CASSQVRRLAQYNEQFF. DNA of the CDR3: TGTGCCAGCAGCCAAGTGCGCCGACTAGCACAATACAATGAGCAGTTCTTC.

This clone was observed a single time. The chain recombines TRBV7-3 with TRBJ2-3; D uncertain. CDR1 is SGHTA and CDR2 is FQGTGA in the germline V gene. This CDR3 contains 14 residues. V was clipped by 5 bases and J by 2 bases, with 11 bases between them. The CDR3: CASSRIGYTDTQYF. The CDR3 nucleotides read TGTGCCAGCAGCCGCATCGGGTACACAGATACGCAGTATTTT.

The rearrangement uses TRBV15 and TRBJ2-2, with 13 bases matching TRBD2. Germline lookup yields CDR1 LNHNV and CDR2 YYDKDF (reference sequence). CDR3 size: 18 residues. The V segment lost 3 bases and the J segment 0 bases; nucleotides outside the gene matches: 4. CDR3 nucleotides: TGTGCCACCAGCAGGACGGGACTAGCGGGGTCGAACACCGGGGAGCTGTTTTTT. Translated, it gives CATSRTGLAGSNTGELFF.

The chain links TRBV4-1 to TRBJ2-7; TRBD2 is a possible D gene (5 bases). Looked up from germline, CDR1 is MGHRA and CDR2 is YSYEKL. V shed 4 bases and J shed 0 bases, with 22 bases lying between them. This CDR3 has 18 residues. CDR3 nucleotides: TGCGCCAGCAGCCTCCGAAAGTCGGAGAGGGCAAACTCCTACGAGCAGTACTTC. It yields the protein CASSLRKSERANSYEQYF.

The CDR3 reads CASSKGALGETQYF. CDR3 nucleotides: TGTGCCAGCTCGAAGGGGGCCCTGGGGGAGACCCAGTACTTC. The chain employs TRBV6-5 and TRBJ2-5; the match to TRBD1 covers 7 bases. The CDR3 loop spans 14 amino acids. With V trimmed by 8 bases and J by 5 bases, 11 bases remained unmatched. Germline lookup yields CDR1 MNHEY and CDR2 SVGAGI.

The chain is built from TRBV4-3 and TRBJ1-2, with TRBD1 as a possible D gene (5 bases). The germline V gene has CDR1 LGHNA and CDR2 YSLEER. Trimming removed 2 bases from V and 4 bases from J, with 17 bases in between. The CDR3 is 16 amino acids. The DNA of the CDR3 is TGCGCCAGCAGCCAATCCTACCGGGGGAGCCTCTATGGCTACACCTTC. Its translation: CASSQSYRGSLYGYTF.

The J gene is TRBJ2-2, the V gene TRBV11-3; possibly TRBD2 for D (5 bases). CDR3 length: 12 amino acids. Trimming pared 6 bases from V and 7 bases from J, leaving 9 bases between. Per germline, CDR1 SGHNT and CDR2 YENEEA. The CDR3 region is CASSLGSGELFF. DNA for the CDR3: TGTGCCAGCAGTCTAGGGAGCGGGGAGCTGTTTTTT.

This rearrangement joins TRBV5-6 to TRBJ1-2; the D gene is possibly TRBD1 (6 bases). Germline assignment: CDR1 SGHDT and CDR2 YYEEEE. There are 14 residues in the CDR3. Trimming took 2 bases from V and 4 from J, leaving 12 bases between them. The CDR3 bases are TGTGCCAGCAGCTTTTACAGGGTGCCCTATGGCTACACCTTC. Encoded protein: CASSFYRVPYGYTF.

This sequence joins TRBV7-2 and TRBJ1-1, with D perhaps TRBD1 (6 bases). V was shortened by 4 bases and J by 5 bases, with 14 bases between the two germline ends. The CDR3 contains 14 residues. The germline V gene encodes CDR1 SGHTA and CDR2 FQGNSA. CDR3 in DNA: TGTGCCAGCAGCTCGCCGGGGGGCGGGACTGAAGCTTTCTTT. This translates into CASSSPGGGTEAFF.

This sequence joins TRBV7-9 and TRBJ2-6, with 7 bases that match TRBD1. The ends lost 0 bases at V and 2 bases at J; junction bases unmatched: 1. This CDR3 has 16 residues. Germline-derived CDR1 and CDR2 are SEHNR and FQNEAQ (reference sequence). DNA of the CDR3: TGTGCCAGCAGCTTAGCGCAGGGGGCTGGGGCCAACGTCCTGACTTTC. Protein product: CASSLAQGAGANVLTF.

The chain joins TRBV9 to TRBJ1-3, with 8 bases identical to TRBD1. In germline, CDR1 is SGDLS, CDR2 YYNGEE. V shed 3 bases and J 2 bases; nucleotides not matched to a gene: 1. The CDR3 contains 14 residues. CDR3 in DNA: TGTGCCAGCAGCGGACAGGGGACTGGAAACACCATATATTTT. Translated, it gives CASSGQGTGNTIYF.

The table lists this clone with a few counts. The V call is TRBV6-6, the J call TRBJ1-1; tentatively, D is TRBD1 (6 bases). Trimming stripped 6 bases from V and 0 bases from J, with 11 bases between. Looked up from germline, CDR1 is MNHNY and CDR2 is SVGAGI (reference sequence). This CDR3 comprises 14 residues. This chain's CDR3 is CASSWGQMNTEAFF. CDR3 bases: TGTGCCAGCAGCTGGGGGCAGATGAACACTGAAGCTTTCTTT.

The V call is TRBV9, the J call TRBJ1-1; TRBD1 is a possible D gene (5 bases). V lost 4 bases to trimming and J lost 7 bases, with 23 bases between them. Germline V gene data show CDR1 as SGDLS and CDR2 as YYNGEE. The CDR3 contains 16 residues. CDR3 nucleotide sequence: TGTGCCAGCAGCCCGTACGGTAAGACAGTGACCCATGAAGCTTTCTTT. Protein: CASSPYGKTVTHEAFF.

This rearrangement joins TRBV28 to TRBJ2-3; 7 bases align to TRBD2. Trimming took 11 bases from V and 2 from J; bases not matched to a gene: 7. The CDR3 contains 13 residues. Germline CDR1 is MDHEN and CDR2 is SYDVKM. CDR3 nucleotide sequence: TGTGCCGTTGACGCGGGGGTCACAGATACGCAGTATTTT. Its translation: CAVDAGVTDTQYF.

V usage is TRBV20-1 and J usage is TRBJ1-2; no firm D call. Germline lookup yields CDR1 DFQATT and CDR2 SNEGSKA (reference sequence). The CDR3 totals 11 residues. V lost 0 bases and J 4 bases, leaving 3 bases between the germline ends. CDR3 loop: CSARDGYGYTF. The CDR3 nucleotides are TGCAGTGCTAGAGACGGCTATGGCTACACCTTC.

This clone has just one count. The chain joins TRBV29-1 to TRBJ2-3; 7 nucleotides match TRBD1. Trimming at V came to 6 bases and at J to 3 bases, leaving 3 bases not matched to a gene. The CDR3 spans 12 residues. Germline-derived CDR1 and CDR2 are SQVTM and ANQGSEA. CDR3 region: CSVRGQTDTQYF. CDR3 in DNA: TGCAGCGTCAGGGGACAGACAGATACGCAGTATTTT.

The rearrangement uses TRBV10-3 and TRBJ2-1; 8 bases match TRBD2. Per germline, CDR1 ENHRY and CDR2 SYGVKD. The CDR3 sequence is 13 residues long. Losses at the gene ends were 6 bases for V and 6 bases for J; bases not matched to a gene: 4. The CDR3 DNA reads TGTGCCATCAGGACTAGCGAAGGCAATGAGCAGTTCTTC. Protein sequence: CAIRTSEGNEQFF.

This chain links TRBV4-1 with TRBJ1-2; TRBD1 matches at 7 bases. The CDR3 loop spans 13 amino acids. J was trimmed by 3 bases and V by 3 bases; bases with no gene match: 1. The germline gives CDR1 MGHRA, CDR2 YSYEKL. The CDR3 DNA is TGCGCCAGCAGCCATGACAGGGACTATGGCTACACCTTC. Translating gives CASSHDRDYGYTF.

The V and J genes are TRBV10-3 and TRBJ1-2, with 7 bases lining up with TRBD1. CDR3 length: 14 residues. V lost 10 bases and J lost 2; bases outside the gene matches: 10. Germline assignment: CDR1 ENHRY and CDR2 SYGVKD. DNA for the CDR3: TGTGCCACGCGGACAGGAGGATCCAACTATGGCTACACCTTC. It specifies CATRTGGSNYGYTF.

V and J are TRBV15 and TRBJ2-7; 7 bases are a match to TRBD1. The trim removed 5 bases at V and 1 base at J, leaving 8 bases unmatched. The CDR3 totals 15 residues. Germline V gene data show CDR1 as LNHNV and CDR2 as YYDKDF (reference sequence). In DNA form, the CDR3 reads TGTGCCACCAGCGTACCCGGGACAGAGTCCTACGAGCAGTACTTC. This encodes CATSVPGTESYEQYF. The full variable domain, rest sourced from reference TRBV15 and TRBJ2-7, is DAMVIQNPRYQVTQFGKPVTLSCSQTLNHNVMYWYQQKSSQAPKLLFHYYDKDFNNEADTPDNFQSRRPNTSFCFLDIRSPGLGDTAMYLCATSVPGTESYEQYFGPGTRLTVT.

This clone was counted a single time. The V call is TRBV7-2, the J call TRBJ1-1; TRBD1 might be the D (5 bases). The germline CDR1 and CDR2 sequences are SGHTA and FQGNSA. This CDR3 has 15 residues. V shed 5 bases and J shed 0 bases, with 13 bases lying between them. This CDR3 reads CASSERQNMNTEAFF. The CDR3 DNA reads as TGTGCCAGCAGCGAACGACAGAACATGAACACTGAAGCTTTCTTT. The full variable domain, completed using reference TRBV7-2 and TRBJ1-1, is GAGVSQSPSNKVTEKGKDVELRCDPISGHTALYWYRQSLGQGLEFLIYFQGNSAPDKSGLPSDRFSAERTGGSVSTLTIQRTQQEDSAVYLCASSERQNMNTEAFFGQGTRLTVV.

CDR3: CASSLGLRTIGYTF. CDR3 DNA: TGTGCCAGCAGCTTAGGGTTAAGGACTATCGGCTACACCTTC. This sequence joins TRBV7-9 and TRBJ1-2; D uncertain. Between the trimmed V and J ends, which lost 1 base and 8 bases, there was a span of 14 bases. The CDR3 contains 14 residues. Germline CDR1 and CDR2: SEHNR and FQNEAQ (reference sequence). The complete variable domain, with remaining parts taken from reference TRBV7-9 and TRBJ1-2, reads DTGVSQNPRHKITKRGQNVTFRCDPISEHNRLYWYRQTLGQGPEFLTYFQNEAQLEKSRLLSDRFSAERPKGSFSTLEIQRTEQGDSAMYLCASSLGLRTIGYTFGSGTRLTVV.

The chain couples TRBV7-2 to TRBJ1-2; maybe TRBD1 (5 bases). This CDR3 has 16 residues. Looked up from germline, CDR1 is SGHTA and CDR2 is FQGNSA. Trimming stripped 3 bases from V and 2 bases from J, with 16 bases between. The CDR3 region is CASSFWTPERNYGYTF. In nucleotides, the CDR3 is TGTGCCAGCAGCTTCTGGACACCCGAAAGGAACTATGGCTACACCTTC.

The chain uses TRBV7-2 and TRBJ1-1, with D hard to call. The germline V gene encodes CDR1 SGHTA and CDR2 FQGNSA. This CDR3 spans 14 amino acids. Trimming left V 3 bases short and J 0 bases short, with 8 bases between. In nucleotides, the CDR3 is TGTGCCAGCAGCTTGAGAAATTTGAACACTGAAGCTTTCTTT. As protein: CASSLRNLNTEAFF.

This rearrangement joins TRBV7-3 to TRBJ2-3; D might be TRBD2 (6 bases). Trimming stripped 2 bases from V and 6 bases from J, with 15 bases between. The germline V gene has CDR1 SGHTA and CDR2 FQGTGA. The CDR3 contains 15 residues. CDR3 DNA: TGTGCCAGCAGCTTAGGGGCCGACCGGGGGGATACGCAGTATTTT. This codes for CASSLGADRGDTQYF.

Here the CDR3 DNA reads TGTGCCTGGAATAGCGGAGCCCCGAACACCGGGGAGCTGTTTTTT. It codes for CAWNSGAPNTGELFF. The V and J genes are TRBV30 and TRBJ2-2; D may be TRBD2 (6 bases). Germline assignment: CDR1 GTSNPN and CDR2 SVGIG (reference sequence). The CDR3 consists of 15 residues. The V end was cut by 4 bases, the J end by 0 bases, with 12 bases between.

This clone was picked up one time. The rearrangement links TRBV7-2 to TRBJ2-3; TRBD1 agrees at 7 bases. The CDR3 length is 16 residues. CDR1 and CDR2 (germline): SGHTA, FQGNSA. V lost 1 base and J lost 3; bases outside the gene matches: 7. This CDR3 reads CASSLGQGITTDTQYF. The CDR3 bases are TGTGCCAGCAGCTTAGGACAGGGAATTACAACAGATACGCAGTATTTT. Combining the CDR3 with reference TRBV7-2 and TRBJ2-3 gives the whole variable domain GAGVSQSPSNKVTEKGKDVELRCDPISGHTALYWYRQSLGQGLEFLIYFQGNSAPDKSGLPSDRFSAERTGGSVSTLTIQRTQQEDSAVYLCASSLGQGITTDTQYFGPGTRLTVL.

The chain has TRBV4-1 and TRBJ2-1; D gene uncertain. Germline V CDR1 and CDR2: MGHRA, YSYEKL. This CDR3 has 16 amino acids. Trimming took off 0 bases at V and 0 bases at J, with 9 bases between the two ends. The CDR3 is CASSQEGRLSYNEQFF. As DNA, the CDR3 is TGCGCCAGCAGCCAAGAAGGTAGACTCTCCTACAATGAGCAGTTCTTC.

This clone has only a few counts. This rearrangement joins TRBV13 to TRBJ2-1, with D tentatively TRBD1 (5 bases). Per germline, CDR1 PRHDT and CDR2 FYEKMQ (reference sequence). Trimming shortened V by 1 base and J by 9 bases, and 16 bases separated the two germline ends. CDR3 size: 15 residues. The chain's CDR3 is CASSLEGQGDGEQFF. CDR3 nucleotides: TGTGCCAGCAGCTTAGAGGGCCAGGGTGACGGTGAGCAGTTCTTC.

The chain uses TRBV6-1 and TRBJ1-4, with D possibly TRBD1 on 5 matching bases. Trimming cost V 4 bases and J 12 bases, with 15 bases left between them. The CDR3 extends over 13 amino acids. Looked up from germline, CDR1 is MNHNS and CDR2 is SASEGT. The CDR3 DNA is TGTGCCAGCAGTGTAGACCCTACGGGGGAACTGTTTTTT. Protein product: CASSVDPTGELFF.